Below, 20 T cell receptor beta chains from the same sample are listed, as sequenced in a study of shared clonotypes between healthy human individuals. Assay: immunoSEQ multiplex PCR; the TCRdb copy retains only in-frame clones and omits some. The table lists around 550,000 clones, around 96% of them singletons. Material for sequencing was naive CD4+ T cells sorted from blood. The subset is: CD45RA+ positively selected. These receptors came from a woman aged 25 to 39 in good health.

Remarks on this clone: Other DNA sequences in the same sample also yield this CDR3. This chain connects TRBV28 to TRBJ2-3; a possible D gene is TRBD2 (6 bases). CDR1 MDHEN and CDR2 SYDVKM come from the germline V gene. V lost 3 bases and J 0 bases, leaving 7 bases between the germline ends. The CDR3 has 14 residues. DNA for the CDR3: TGTGCCAGCAGTTTGGCGGGGAGCACAGATACGCAGTATTTT. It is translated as CASSLAGSTDTQYF.

CDR3 amino acids: CASSPQGSSYNEQFF. The CDR3 DNA reads as TGTGCCAGCAGCCCACAGGGAAGCTCCTACAATGAGCAGTTCTTC. The chain combines TRBV7-3 with TRBJ2-1, with D perhaps matching TRBD1 (6 bases). The length of the CDR3 is 15 residues. From germline, CDR1 is SGHTA and CDR2 FQGTGA. Trimming left V 5 bases short and J 0 bases short, with 11 bases between.

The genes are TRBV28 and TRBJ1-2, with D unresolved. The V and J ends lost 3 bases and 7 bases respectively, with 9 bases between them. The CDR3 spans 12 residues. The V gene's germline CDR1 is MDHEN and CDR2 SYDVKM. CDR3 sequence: CASSLRDTGYTF. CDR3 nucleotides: TGTGCCAGCAGTTTGAGGGATACTGGCTACACCTTC.

The CDR3 spells CASSLEDSPLHF. The CDR3 nucleotides are TGTGCCAGCAGTTTAGAAGATTCACCCCTCCACTTT. This chain links TRBV28 with TRBJ1-6; D unclear. V was cut by 2 bases and J by 8 bases, with 4 bases left in between. The CDR3 has 12 residues. Germline CDR1 MDHEN, CDR2 SYDVKM.

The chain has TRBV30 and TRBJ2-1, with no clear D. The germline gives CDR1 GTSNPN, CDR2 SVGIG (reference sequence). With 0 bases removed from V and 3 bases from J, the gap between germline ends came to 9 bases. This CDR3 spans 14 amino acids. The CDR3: CAWSVLIGYNEQFF. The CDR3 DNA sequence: TGTGCCTGGAGTGTACTGATAGGCTACAATGAGCAGTTCTTC.

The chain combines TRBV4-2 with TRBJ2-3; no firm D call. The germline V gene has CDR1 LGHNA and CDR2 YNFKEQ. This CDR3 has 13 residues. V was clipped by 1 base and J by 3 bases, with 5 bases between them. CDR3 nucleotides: TGTGCCAGCAGCCAAGTCGGGACAGATACGCAGTATTTT. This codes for CASSQVGTDTQYF.

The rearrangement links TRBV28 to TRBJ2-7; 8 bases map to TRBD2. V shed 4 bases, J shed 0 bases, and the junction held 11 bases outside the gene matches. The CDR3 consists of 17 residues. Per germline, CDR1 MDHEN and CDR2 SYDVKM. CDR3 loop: CASSYSGTGTSSYEQYF. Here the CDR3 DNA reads TGTGCCAGCAGTTACTCTGGGACCGGGACTAGCTCCTACGAGCAGTACTTC.

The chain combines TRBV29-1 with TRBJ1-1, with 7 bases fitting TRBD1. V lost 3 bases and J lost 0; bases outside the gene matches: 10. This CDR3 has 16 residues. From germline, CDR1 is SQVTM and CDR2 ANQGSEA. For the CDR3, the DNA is TGCAGCGTTGAGGGGACAGAGGCAGGGGTGAACACTGAAGCTTTCTTT. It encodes CSVEGTEAGVNTEAFF. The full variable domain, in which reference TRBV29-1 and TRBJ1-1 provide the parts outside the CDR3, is SAVISQKPSRDICQRGTSLTIQCQVDSQVTMMFWYRQQPGQSLTLIATANQGSEATYESGFVIDKFPISRPNLTFSTLTVSNMSPEDSSIYLCSVEGTEAGVNTEAFFGQGTRLTVV.

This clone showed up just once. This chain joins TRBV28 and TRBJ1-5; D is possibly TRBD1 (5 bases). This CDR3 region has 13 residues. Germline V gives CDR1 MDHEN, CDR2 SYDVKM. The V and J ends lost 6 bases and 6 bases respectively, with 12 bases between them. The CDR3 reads CASRPGYSQPQHF. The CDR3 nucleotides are TGTGCCAGCAGGCCAGGGTATTCTCAGCCCCAGCATTTT. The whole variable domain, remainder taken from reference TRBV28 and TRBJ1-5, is DVKVTQSSRYLVKRTGEKVFLECVQDMDHENMFWYRQDPGLGLRLIYFSYDVKMKEKGDIPEGYSVSREKKERFSLILESASTNQTSMYLCASRPGYSQPQHFGDGTRLSIL.

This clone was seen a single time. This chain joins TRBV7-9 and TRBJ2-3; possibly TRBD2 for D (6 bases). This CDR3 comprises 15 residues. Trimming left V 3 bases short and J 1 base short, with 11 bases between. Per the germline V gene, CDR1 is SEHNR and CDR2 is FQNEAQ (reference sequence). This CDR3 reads CASSLGGVGTDTQYF. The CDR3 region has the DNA TGTGCCAGCAGCTTGGGGGGAGTGGGCACAGATACGCAGTATTTT.

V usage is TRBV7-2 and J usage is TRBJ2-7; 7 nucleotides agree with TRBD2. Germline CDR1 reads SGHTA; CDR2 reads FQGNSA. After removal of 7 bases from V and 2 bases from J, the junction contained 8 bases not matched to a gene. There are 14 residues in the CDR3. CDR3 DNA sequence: TGTGCCAGCACCCCCCCCGGGAGGACCTACGAGCAGTACTTC. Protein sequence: CASTPPGRTYEQYF.

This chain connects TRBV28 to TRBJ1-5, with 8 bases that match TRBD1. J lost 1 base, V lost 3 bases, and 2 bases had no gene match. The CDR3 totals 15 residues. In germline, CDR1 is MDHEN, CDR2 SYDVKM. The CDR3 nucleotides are TGTGCCAGCAGTTTCCCAGGGGGCAGCAATCAGCCCCAGCATTTT. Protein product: CASSFPGGSNQPQHF.

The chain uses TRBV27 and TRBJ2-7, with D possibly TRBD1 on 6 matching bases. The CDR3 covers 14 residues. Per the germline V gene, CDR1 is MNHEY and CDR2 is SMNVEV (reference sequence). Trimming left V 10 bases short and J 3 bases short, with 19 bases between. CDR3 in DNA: TGTGCCAACCATTACAGGGATCGGTTCTACGAGCAGTACTTC. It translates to CANHYRDRFYEQYF.

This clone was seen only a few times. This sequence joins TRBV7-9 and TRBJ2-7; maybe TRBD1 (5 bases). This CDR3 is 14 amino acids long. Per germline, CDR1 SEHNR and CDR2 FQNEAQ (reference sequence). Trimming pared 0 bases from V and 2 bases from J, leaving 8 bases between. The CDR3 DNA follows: TGTGCCAGCAGCTTAGCACAGGTGACCTACGAGCAGTACTTC. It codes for CASSLAQVTYEQYF. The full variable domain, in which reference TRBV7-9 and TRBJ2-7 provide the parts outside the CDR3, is DTGVSQNPRHKITKRGQNVTFRCDPISEHNRLYWYRQTLGQGPEFLTYFQNEAQLEKSRLLSDRFSAERPKGSFSTLEIQRTEQGDSAMYLCASSLAQVTYEQYFGPGTRLTVT.

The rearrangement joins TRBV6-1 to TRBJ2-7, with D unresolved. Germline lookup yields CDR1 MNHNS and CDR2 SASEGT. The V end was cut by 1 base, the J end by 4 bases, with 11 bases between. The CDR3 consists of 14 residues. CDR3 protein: CASSEGGFGYEQYF. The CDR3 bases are TGTGCCAGCAGTGAAGGAGGTTTTGGGTACGAGCAGTACTTC.

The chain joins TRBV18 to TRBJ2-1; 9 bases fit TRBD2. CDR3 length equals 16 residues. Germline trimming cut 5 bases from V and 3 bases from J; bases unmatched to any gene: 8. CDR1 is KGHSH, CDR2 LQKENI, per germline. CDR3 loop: CASSYSREGNYNEQFF. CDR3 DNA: TGTGCCAGCTCATACTCGCGGGAGGGTAACTACAATGAGCAGTTCTTC. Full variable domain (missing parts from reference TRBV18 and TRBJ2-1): NAGVMQNPRHLVRRRGQEARLRCSPMKGHSHVYWYRQLPEEGLKFMVYLQKENIIDESGMPKERFSAEFPKEGPSILRIQQVVRGDSAAYFCASSYSREGNYNEQFFGPGTRLTVL.

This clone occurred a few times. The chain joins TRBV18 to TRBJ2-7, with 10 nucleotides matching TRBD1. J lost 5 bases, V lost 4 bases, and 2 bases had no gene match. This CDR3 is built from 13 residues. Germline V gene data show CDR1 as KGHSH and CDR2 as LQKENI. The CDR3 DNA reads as TGTGCCAGCTCACGGGACAGGGGCCACGAGCAGTACTTC. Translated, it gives CASSRDRGHEQYF.

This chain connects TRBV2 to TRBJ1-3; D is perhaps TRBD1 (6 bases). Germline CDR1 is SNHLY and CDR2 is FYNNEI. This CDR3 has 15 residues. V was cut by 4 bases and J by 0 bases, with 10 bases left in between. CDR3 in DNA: TGTGCCAGCAGTGGACAGGACCACTCTGGAAACACCATATATTTT. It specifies CASSGQDHSGNTIYF.

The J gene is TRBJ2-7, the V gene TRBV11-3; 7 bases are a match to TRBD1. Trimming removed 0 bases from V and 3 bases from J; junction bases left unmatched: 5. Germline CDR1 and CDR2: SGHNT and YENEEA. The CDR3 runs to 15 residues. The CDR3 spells CASSLDGTEGYEQYF. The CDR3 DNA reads TGTGCCAGCAGCTTAGATGGGACAGAGGGCTACGAGCAGTACTTC.

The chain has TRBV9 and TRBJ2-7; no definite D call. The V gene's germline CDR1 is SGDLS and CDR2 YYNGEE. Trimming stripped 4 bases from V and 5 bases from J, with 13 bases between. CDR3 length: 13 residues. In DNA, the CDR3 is TGTGCCAGCAGCTCGAGGTTTGGGGACGAGCAGTACTTC. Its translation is CASSSRFGDEQYF. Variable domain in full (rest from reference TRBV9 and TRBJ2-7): DSGVTQTPKHLITATGQRVTLRCSPRSGDLSVYWYQQSLDQGLQFLIQYYNGEERAKGNILERFSAQQFPDLHSELNLSSLELGDSALYFCASSSRFGDEQYFGPGTRLTVT.